Presented here are 30 T cell receptor beta chains from one specimen sequenced in a study of T cell responses to AZD1222 COVID-19 vaccine. Here immunoSEQ multiplex PCR was the method, and the copy in TCRdb shows in-frame clones only, minus some. The data show roughly 44,000 clones, about 83% seen once. The source was peripheral blood, collected on day 0 of AZD1222 vaccination. These receptors all stem from an adult in good health.

The gene calls are TRBV6-1 and TRBJ1-2, with TRBD1 as a possible D gene (5 bases). CDR1 MNHNS and CDR2 SASEGT come from the germline V gene. CDR3 length: 12 amino acids. Deletions cut 3 bases from V and 13 bases from J, with 15 bases between. The CDR3 coding sequence is TGTGCCAGCAGTGATTTGAGGGGCAGTGGCACCTTC. Encoded protein: CASSDLRGSGTF.

The chain links TRBV7-2 to TRBJ2-1; D ambiguous. Germline CDR1 reads SGHTA; CDR2 reads FQGNSA. V was cut by 4 bases and J by 4 bases, with 11 bases left in between. The length of the CDR3 is 14 residues. The CDR3 nucleotides read TGTGCCAGCAGCTACCGGGCGGATTACAATGAGCAGTTCTTC. Amino acid sequence: CASSYRADYNEQFF.

About this clone: The junction differs from germline at one of its ends, possibly a read error. J is TRBJ2-6 and V is TRBV18, with D unclear. Germline CDR1 KGHSH, CDR2 LQKENI. This CDR3 has 18 amino acids. The chain's CDR3 is CASTPITVGWSGANVLTF. Written as DNA, the CDR3 is TGTGCCAGCACACCAATAACCGTAGGTTGGTCTGGGGCCAACGTCCTGACTTTC.

The rearrangement links TRBV2 to TRBJ1-1; 10 nucleotides agree with TRBD1. Germline V gene sequence: CDR1 SNHLY, CDR2 FYNNEI. The ends lost 5 bases at V and 10 bases at J; junction bases unmatched: 4. The CDR3 totals 12 residues. This chain's CDR3 is CASSTTGGRAFF. DNA for the CDR3: TGTGCCAGCAGTACGACAGGGGGCCGAGCTTTCTTT.

The chain employs TRBV11-2 and TRBJ1-6; 8 bases line up with TRBD1. Germline V lookup: CDR1 SGHAT, CDR2 FQNNGV. The CDR3 has 14 amino acids. The junction had 5 bases not matched to a gene; V was cut back by 5 bases and J by 8 bases. For the CDR3, the DNA is TGTGCCAGCAGCCAGGGGGCGAGTTATTCACCCCTCCACTTT. Translating it yields CASSQGASYSPLHF.

This chain connects TRBV11-3 to TRBJ2-7; a weak D match, TRBD2 (6 bases). V lost 3 bases to trimming and J lost 9 bases, with 15 bases between them. CDR1 is SGHNT, CDR2 YENEEA, per germline. The CDR3 is 13 residues long. This CDR3 is CASSFRGGARQYF. CDR3 bases: TGTGCCAGCAGCTTCCGAGGCGGGGCTCGGCAGTACTTC.

The chain carries TRBV7-9 and TRBJ2-1; 8 bases align to TRBD2. CDR1 is SEHNR and CDR2 is FQNEAQ in the germline V gene (reference sequence). The CDR3 loop spans 15 amino acids. The V and J ends lost 4 bases and 5 bases, in that order; junction bases with no gene match: 7. The DNA of the CDR3 is TGTGCCAGCAGCTACCCCCGGGGGGGGGACAATGAGCAGTTCTTC. Translated, it gives CASSYPRGGDNEQFF.

The chain carries TRBV28 and TRBJ1-5, with a possible D match to TRBD1 (5 bases). The germline V gene encodes CDR1 MDHEN and CDR2 SYDVKM. The CDR3 length is 19 residues. V gave up 1 base and J gave up 0 bases, with 19 bases separating them. The CDR3: CASSLLGRGLTYSNQPQHF. The CDR3 coding sequence is TGTGCCAGCAGTTTATTAGGTCGGGGACTGACCTATAGCAATCAGCCCCAGCATTTT.

The J gene is TRBJ2-7, the V gene TRBV27; 14 bases match TRBD2. The CDR3 loop spans 18 amino acids. CDR1 and CDR2 (germline): MNHEY, SMNVEV (reference sequence). V was clipped by 6 bases and J by 0 bases; unmatched bases: 10. CDR3 in amino acids: CASSPGLAGGPSSYEQYF. Written as DNA, the CDR3 is TGTGCCAGCAGCCCTGGACTAGCGGGAGGCCCGAGCTCCTACGAGCAGTACTTC.

The chain employs TRBV30 and TRBJ1-4; TRBD1 matches at 7 bases. Looked up from germline, CDR1 is GTSNPN and CDR2 is SVGIG (reference sequence). V shed 5 bases, J shed 4 bases, and the junction held 7 bases outside the gene matches. The length of the CDR3 is 14 residues. CDR3 loop: CAWGMTGNNEKLFF. For the CDR3, the DNA is TGTGCCTGGGGGATGACAGGGAATAATGAAAAACTGTTTTTT.

This clone was seen a handful of times. The chain combines TRBV6-5 with TRBJ1-1; D remains unclear. The V end lost 6 bases, the J end lost 2 bases, and 16 bases lay between the germline ends. Germline V gene data show CDR1 as MNHEY and CDR2 as SVGAGI. The CDR3 totals 15 residues. The chain's CDR3 is CASRGGLQGNTEAFF. CDR3 sequence (DNA): TGTGCCAGCAGGGGCGGTCTGCAAGGTAACACTGAAGCTTTCTTT.

The CDR3 bases are TGCGCCAGCAGCTCCTGGGTCGGGCCAGATGAACCCCTCCACTTT. It codes for CASSSWVGPDEPLHF. V and J are TRBV5-1 and TRBJ1-6; D gene unclear. Trimming left V 3 bases short and J 12 bases short, with 19 bases between. The CDR3 is 15 amino acids. Germline CDR1 is SGHRS and CDR2 is YFSETQ.

This clone was detected only a few times. The V and J genes are TRBV7-3 and TRBJ2-1; perhaps D is TRBD1 or TRBD2 (5 bases each). Germline V lookup: CDR1 SGHTA, CDR2 FQGTGA. Deletions cut 4 bases from V and 9 bases from J, with 22 bases between. This CDR3 contains 16 residues. This CDR3 reads CASSSLAGPPRGEQFF. The DNA for the CDR3 is TGTGCCAGCAGCTCGTTGGCGGGCCCCCCGAGGGGTGAGCAGTTCTTC.

The V gene is TRBV6-1, the J gene TRBJ2-7, with D unresolved. The length of the CDR3 is 14 residues. V lost 0 bases and J lost 2, with 8 bases in between. The germline V gene has CDR1 MNHNS and CDR2 SASEGT. For the CDR3, the DNA is TGTGCCAGCAGTGAAGCGTTCACAACCTACGAGCAGTACTTC. Translation: CASSEAFTTYEQYF.

The chain carries TRBV25-1 and TRBJ2-1, with 9 bases identical to TRBD1. The V gene's germline CDR1 is MGHDK and CDR2 SYGVNS. The V segment lost 7 bases and the J segment 4 bases; nucleotides outside the gene matches: 2. The CDR3 sequence is 13 residues long. This CDR3 reads CASKTGGYNEQFF. Here the CDR3 DNA reads TGTGCCAGCAAGACAGGGGGGTACAATGAGCAGTTCTTC.

J is TRBJ1-6 and V is TRBV7-9; unclear D gene. The germline V and J ends were trimmed by 5 bases and 0 bases, with 11 bases remaining between them. The CDR3 consists of 16 residues. Germline CDR1 reads SEHNR; CDR2 reads FQNEAQ (reference sequence). CDR3 region: CASSPLRSSYNSPLHF. The DNA for the CDR3 is TGTGCCAGCAGCCCCCTCAGAAGCTCCTATAATTCACCCCTCCACTTT.

The chain uses TRBV30 and TRBJ2-2; possibly TRBD1 for D (5 bases). Trimming took 4 bases from V and 0 from J, leaving 9 bases between them. This CDR3 comprises 14 residues. Germline V gives CDR1 GTSNPN, CDR2 SVGIG (reference sequence). Here the CDR3 reads CAWMQGTNTGELFF. The CDR3 DNA follows: TGTGCCTGGATGCAGGGTACGAACACCGGGGAGCTGTTTTTT.

The CDR3 region is CASSLPTRGGGELFF. Here the CDR3 DNA reads TGTGCCAGCAGTTTACCGACTAGGGGAGGGGGGGAGCTGTTTTTT. The chain links TRBV28 to TRBJ2-2; 7 nucleotides line up with TRBD2. With 2 bases clipped from V and 8 bases from J, the junction kept 8 bases outside the gene matches. Germline V gene lookup returns CDR1 MDHEN and CDR2 SYDVKM. CDR3 size: 15 residues.

The V gene is TRBV28, the J gene TRBJ1-3; 8 bases match TRBD1. V shed 7 bases and J 0 bases; nucleotides not matched to a gene: 11. Germline CDR1 reads MDHEN; CDR2 reads SYDVKM. This CDR3 is 17 amino acids long. The CDR3 region is CASTPPGQVASGNTIYF. In nucleotides, the CDR3 is TGTGCCAGCACCCCGCCGGGACAGGTAGCCTCTGGAAACACCATATATTTT.

The chain employs TRBV24-1 and TRBJ2-7; D remains unclear. Trimming removed 0 bases at V and 3 bases at J, with 5 bases between. The CDR3 totals 13 residues. Per germline, CDR1 KGHDR and CDR2 SFDVKD. In DNA form, the CDR3 reads TGTGCCACCAGTGATTTGGGCGGCTACGAGCAGTACTTC. Its translation is CATSDLGGYEQYF.

The chain has TRBV7-9 and TRBJ2-7, with D possibly being TRBD1 or TRBD2 (6 bases each). V was shortened by 5 bases and J by 7 bases, with 12 bases between the two germline ends. Germline V gene data show CDR1 as SEHNR and CDR2 as FQNEAQ (reference sequence). This CDR3 region has 12 residues. CDR3 coding DNA: TGTGCCAGCAGCAGGGGGGTTAGGGAGCAGTACTTC. Translated: CASSRGVREQYF.

The chain uses TRBV5-4 and TRBJ2-3; 8 bases align to TRBD2. The CDR3 has 17 residues. Germline V gene data show CDR1 as SGHNT and CDR2 as YYREEE (reference sequence). Losses at the gene ends were 0 bases for V and 1 base for J; bases not matched to a gene: 7. This CDR3 is CASSLASSGLGTDTQYF. CDR3 nucleotides: TGTGCCAGCAGCTTGGCTTCTAGCGGGTTGGGCACAGATACGCAGTATTTT.

V gene TRBV7-9 combines with J gene TRBJ1-4, with 7 positions matching TRBD1. Per the germline V gene, CDR1 is SEHNR and CDR2 is FQNEAQ (reference sequence). The V and J ends lost 4 bases and 7 bases, in that order; junction bases with no gene match: 9. The CDR3 is 15 amino acids. CDR3: CASSYRQGETEKLFF. The CDR3 DNA reads as TGTGCCAGCAGCTATAGACAGGGAGAGACTGAAAAACTGTTTTTT.

This clone was seen more than once but under ten times. The chain employs TRBV6-2 or TRBV6-3 and TRBJ2-7; 10 bases are a match to TRBD2. The CDR3 loop spans 14 amino acids. Germline CDR1 and CDR2: MNHEY and SVGEGT. V shed 5 bases and J 4 bases; nucleotides not matched to a gene: 5. CDR3 loop: CASSLAGETYEQYF. The CDR3 DNA follows: TGTGCCAGCAGTCTAGCGGGGGAGACTTACGAGCAGTACTTC.

The chain joins TRBV5-1 to TRBJ2-7; D call uncertain. Germline CDR1 and CDR2: SGHRS and YFSETQ. This CDR3 spans 14 amino acids. Trimming removed 4 bases from V and 0 bases from J, with 11 bases in between. The CDR3 region has the DNA TGCGCCAGCAGCCCCCGACCGGGCTCCTACGAGCAGTACTTC. It encodes CASSPRPGSYEQYF.

The rearrangement uses TRBV24-1 and TRBJ2-1, with D possibly being TRBD1 (5 bases). Per the germline V gene, CDR1 is KGHDR and CDR2 is SFDVKD. Trimming left V 2 bases short and J 6 bases short, with 19 bases between. This CDR3 is built from 17 residues. The CDR3 spells CATSDSGPAPRGNEQFF. CDR3 DNA sequence: TGTGCCACCAGTGATTCCGGCCCGGCCCCAAGGGGCAATGAGCAGTTCTTC.

The chain recombines TRBV9 with TRBJ2-1; possible D gene TRBD2, 5 bases. CDR1 and CDR2 (germline): SGDLS, YYNGEE. Trimming shortened V by 3 bases and J by 0 bases, and 13 bases separated the two germline ends. The CDR3 is 16 amino acids. CDR3 residues: CASSAASGSSYNEQFF. CDR3 nucleotides: TGTGCCAGCAGCGCCGCTAGTGGGAGCTCCTACAATGAGCAGTTCTTC. Full variable domain (missing parts from reference TRBV9 and TRBJ2-1): DSGVTQTPKHLITATGQRVTLRCSPRSGDLSVYWYQQSLDQGLQFLIQYYNGEERAKGNILERFSAQQFPDLHSELNLSSLELGDSALYFCASSAASGSSYNEQFFGPGTRLTVL.

This clone was recorded once. The chain combines TRBV11-3 with TRBJ1-1, with D perhaps TRBD1 (5 bases). Trimming removed 3 bases from V and 1 base from J, with 6 bases in between. In germline, CDR1 is SGHNT, CDR2 YENEEA. CDR3 length equals 13 residues. The CDR3 sequence is CASSLGPNTEAFF. DNA for the CDR3: TGTGCCAGCAGCTTGGGACCGAACACTGAAGCTTTCTTT.

The genes are TRBV3-1 (or the pseudogene TRBV3-2) and TRBJ2-7; possibly TRBD1 for D (6 bases). Germline loops: CDR1 LGHDT, CDR2 YNNKEL (reference sequence). This CDR3 comprises 15 residues. Between the trimmed V and J ends, which lost 4 bases and 5 bases, there was a span of 18 bases. The CDR3 sequence: CASSPGVRGGNEQYF. DNA of the CDR3: TGTGCCAGCAGCCCAGGGGTCAGGGGCGGCAACGAGCAGTACTTC.

The V and J genes are TRBV6-2 or TRBV6-3 and TRBJ2-1, with D perhaps being TRBD1 or TRBD2 (6 bases each). Germline values: CDR1 MNHEY, CDR2 SVGEGT. Trimming pared 2 bases from V and 7 bases from J, leaving 21 bases between. The CDR3 sequence is 17 residues long. The CDR3 reads CASSYNPRGGRRNEQFF. CDR3 bases: TGTGCCAGCAGTTACAACCCTAGAGGGGGGCGTAGGAATGAGCAGTTCTTC.